This TCR beta chain was observed in a study of blood T cells in healthy people across ages. Collection of ten milliliters of peripheral blood was performed for each donor. Samples had at least 6.5 million PBMCs isolated from them. The length of the CDR3 is 13 residues. Germline V gives CDR1 DFQATT, CDR2 SNEGSKA (reference sequence). Sample-barcoded 5' priming and a J-beta primer mix drove a second PCR of about 6 to 12 cycles. In TCRdb, the 5' RACE reads were re-called with MiXCR into one record per CDR3 protein. This table holds some 1.5 million distinct CDR3 sequences, approximately 39% found once. Sequencing used blood. The genes are TRBV20-1 and TRBJ2-3; 13 bases fit TRBD2. This clonotype originated in a woman between 18 and 29 years old in good health. The CDR3 protein is CSDTSGRADTQYF. The CDR3 DNA reads as TGCAGCGATACTAGCGGGAGGGCAGATACGCAGTATTTT.